This T cell receptor (beta chain) was sequenced in a study of T cells in localized non-small cell lung cancer. Whole-study findings and limits: Out of the top 100 tumor clones, a median about 50 were seen in adjacent lung. Heterogeneity is still possible, as just one tumor region was sequenced.

Details on this clone: The antigen remains undetermined.

Germline V lookup: CDR1 SGHKS, CDR2 YYEKEE (reference sequence). J was trimmed by 6 bases and V by 0 bases; bases with no gene match: 5. There are 15 residues in the CDR3. Only in-frame clones appear in the TCRdb table, and some are missing; sequencing was by immunoSEQ multiplex PCR. Among under 95,000 clones listed, 70% to 90% were seen once. The material was peripheral blood, obtained before any cancer treatment. The chain is built from TRBV5-5 and TRBJ2-2; 7 bases fit TRBD2. The clonotype was recovered from a female donor aged 60 or older with stage I lung adenocarcinoma. Here the CDR3 reads CASSLEAGPPGELFF. For the CDR3, the DNA is TGTGCCAGCAGCTTGGAAGCGGGGCCCCCCGGGGAGCTGTTTTTT.